These 17 T cell receptor beta chains share one sample of origin, sequenced in a study of beta chain features in type 1 diabetes. Their target antigens are unknown. Findings and limits, study-wide: Type 1 diabetes patients had TCRB CDR3s that were shorter (moderately but significantly so) in all four CD4+ subsets.

The sequenced template was cDNA made from the entire isolated RNA. The table came from immunoSEQ multiplex PCR; TCRdb's copy has only in-frame clones and leaves some out. The sample contains hundreds of thousands of clones, about 14% of which appear only once. Sequencing was done on a sample of naive CD4+ T cells from blood. Receptors were obtained from a man aged 18-30 years with type 1 diabetes.

This clone has a handful of counts. The CDR3 spells CASSFSGLNPAGEQYF. CDR3 DNA: TGTGCCAGTAGTTTTTCGGGACTCAACCCCGCGGGGGAGCAGTACTTC. V gene TRBV19 combines with J gene TRBJ2-7, with a tentative D call TRBD2 (6 bases). V was clipped by 5 bases and J by 7 bases, with 24 bases between them. Looked up from germline, CDR1 is LNHDA and CDR2 is SQIVND (reference sequence). The CDR3 loop spans 16 amino acids.

This clone was seen a handful of times. V is TRBV28 and J is TRBJ1-4; 7 nucleotides line up with TRBD1. CDR3 length: 14 amino acids. The germline CDR1 and CDR2 sequences are MDHEN and SYDVKM. V lost 5 bases, J lost 5 bases, and 5 bases stayed unmatched. CDR3 bases: TGTGCCAGCAGTCTGCAGGGGGAAAATGAAAAACTGTTTTTT. Its translation is CASSLQGENEKLFF.

This clone was detected only a few times. V and J are TRBV7-9 and TRBJ1-2, with D maybe TRBD1 (5 bases). Germline V gene data show CDR1 as SEHNR and CDR2 as FQNEAQ (reference sequence). CDR3 length: 14 amino acids. Between the trimmed V and J ends, which lost 2 bases and 8 bases, there was a span of 15 bases. This chain's CDR3 is CASSLRQTDGGYTF. The CDR3 nucleotides read TGTGCCAGCAGCTTACGACAGACAGATGGAGGCTACACCTTC.

In its sample, this clone was seen a few times. The chain is built from TRBV9 and TRBJ2-3; D is unresolved. Per germline, CDR1 SGDLS and CDR2 YYNGEE. V lost 0 bases and J lost 7, with 12 bases in between. This CDR3 comprises 14 residues. The CDR3 sequence: CASSVESQANTQYF. The CDR3 DNA reads as TGTGCCAGCAGCGTAGAGTCCCAAGCGAATACGCAGTATTTT. Looking up the rest from reference TRBV9 and TRBJ2-3 gives the full variable domain: DSGVTQTPKHLITATGQRVTLRCSPRSGDLSVYWYQQSLDQGLQFLIQYYNGEERAKGNILERFSAQQFPDLHSELNLSSLELGDSALYFCASSVESQANTQYFGPGTRLTVL.

This clone was seen only a few times. CDR3 coding DNA: TGCAGCGTCTACCGAGGAATCAACACCGGGGAGCTGTTTTTT. It yields the protein CSVYRGINTGELFF. This chain links TRBV29-1 with TRBJ2-2; D remains unclear. V was trimmed by 6 bases and J by 2 bases, leaving 13 bases between them. This CDR3 has 14 amino acids. Germline V lookup: CDR1 SQVTM, CDR2 ANQGSEA.

This sequence joins TRBV9 and TRBJ2-3; a weak D match, TRBD1 (6 bases). The V end lost 4 bases, the J end lost 2 bases, and 14 bases lay between the germline ends. The CDR3 extends over 15 amino acids. Germline V gene sequence: CDR1 SGDLS, CDR2 YYNGEE. The CDR3 coding sequence is TGTGCCAGCAGCACCACGGGACACATCACAGATACGCAGTATTTT. Encoded protein: CASSTTGHITDTQYF.

This chain connects TRBV30 to TRBJ1-2; unclear D gene. The V end lost 7 bases, the J end lost 2 bases, and 11 bases lay between the germline ends. Per germline, CDR1 GTSNPN and CDR2 SVGIG (reference sequence). CDR3 length: 12 residues. The CDR3 bases are TGTGCCTCACTGATCGCAAACTATGGCTACACCTTC. Translating it yields CASLIANYGYTF.

V usage is TRBV11-3 and J usage is TRBJ1-4, with TRBD1 matching over 9 bases. Trimming removed 5 bases from V and 7 bases from J; junction bases left unmatched: 8. CDR3 length: 15 residues. Germline assignment: CDR1 SGHNT and CDR2 YENEEA. The CDR3: CASSPGQGPGEKLFF. CDR3 nucleotides: TGTGCCAGCAGCCCCGGACAGGGGCCGGGTGAAAAACTGTTTTTT.

This clone was seen more than once but under ten times. The chain couples TRBV28 to TRBJ1-2, with 7 bases aligning to TRBD1. V shed 4 bases, J shed 8 bases, and the junction held 10 bases outside the gene matches. Germline loops: CDR1 MDHEN, CDR2 SYDVKM. This CDR3 has 14 residues. This chain's CDR3 is CASSYIKGAEGYTF. CDR3 DNA: TGTGCCAGCAGTTACATAAAGGGGGCGGAAGGCTACACCTTC.

The chain uses TRBV5-1 and TRBJ2-1; 7 positions match TRBD2. This CDR3 has 15 amino acids. Trimming removed 4 bases from V and 8 bases from J; junction bases left unmatched: 12. Germline V gene lookup returns CDR1 SGHRS and CDR2 YFSETQ. DNA of the CDR3: TGCGCCAGCAGCCCCTTGACCCCTGGGGGGGATGAGCAGTTCTTC. Translated: CASSPLTPGGDEQFF. The full variable domain, completed using reference TRBV5-1 and TRBJ2-1, is KAGVTQTPRYLIKTRGQQVTLSCSPISGHRSVSWYQQTPGQGLQFLFEYFSETQRNKGNFPGRFSGRQFSNSRSEMNVSTLELGDSALYLCASSPLTPGGDEQFFGPGTRLTVL.

This clone was seen more than once but under ten times. CDR3 protein: CSADNMNTEAFF. DNA for the CDR3: TGCAGCGCTGATAACATGAACACTGAAGCTTTCTTT. The gene calls are TRBV29-1 and TRBJ1-1, with D uncertain. The germline V gene has CDR1 SQVTM and CDR2 ANQGSEA. The CDR3 spans 12 residues. Trimming removed 7 bases at V and 0 bases at J, with 9 bases between.

The chain has TRBV5-1 and TRBJ1-1; D is uncertain. V was trimmed by 5 bases and J by 11 bases, leaving 16 bases between them. CDR3 size: 12 residues. The germline V gene has CDR1 SGHRS and CDR2 YFSETQ. CDR3 sequence (DNA): TGCGCCAGCAGAGACATCCCCGGTCAGGCTTTCTTT. Protein: CASRDIPGQAFF.

The CDR3 bases are TGTGCCAGCAGCGTAGCGACAGCGGGAGAGACCCAGTACTTC. Translated: CASSVATAGETQYF. The rearrangement links TRBV9 to TRBJ2-5, with D possibly matching TRBD2 (6 bases). This CDR3 comprises 14 residues. Germline-derived CDR1 and CDR2 are SGDLS and YYNGEE. V lost 0 bases, J lost 4 bases, and 10 bases lay in between.

This clone was picked up a small number of times. CDR3 sequence (DNA): TGTGCCAGCAGCCTCTCTGGGGCCACCGGGGAGCTGTTTTTT. Its translation is CASSLSGATGELFF. The J gene is TRBJ2-2, the V gene TRBV28; tentative D call: TRBD1 (5 bases). Germline V gene sequence: CDR1 MDHEN, CDR2 SYDVKM. The CDR3 is 14 amino acids. With 6 bases removed from V and 4 bases from J, the gap between germline ends came to 12 bases.

The chain joins TRBV6-4 to TRBJ1-6, with D hard to call. V lost 9 bases and J lost 17, with 17 bases in between. Germline V CDR1 and CDR2: MRHNA, SNTAGT. The CDR3 length is 11 residues. This CDR3 reads CARGLLGPVHF. The DNA of the CDR3 is TGTGCCAGGGGGTTACTCGGGCCGGTCCACTTT.

This clone showed up just a few times. The sample has other DNA sequences that encode this CDR3 too. V is TRBV2 and J is TRBJ1-1; no definite D call. V lost 3 bases and J 1 base, leaving 6 bases between the germline ends. The V gene's germline CDR1 is SNHLY and CDR2 FYNNEI. The CDR3 consists of 13 residues. The CDR3: CASSEGPNTEAFF. DNA for the CDR3: TGTGCCAGCAGTGAGGGTCCGAACACTGAAGCTTTCTTT.

V usage is TRBV9 and J usage is TRBJ2-3; a weak D match, TRBD2 (6 bases). This CDR3 is built from 19 residues. The V end lost 0 bases, the J end lost 0 bases, and 20 bases lay between the germline ends. The germline CDR1 and CDR2 sequences are SGDLS and YYNGEE. The CDR3 DNA sequence: TGTGCCAGCAGCGTAGCATCGTGGGGAGGCCGCCCTAGCACAGATACGCAGTATTTT. This encodes CASSVASWGGRPSTDTQYF. The full variable domain, completed using reference TRBV9 and TRBJ2-3, is DSGVTQTPKHLITATGQRVTLRCSPRSGDLSVYWYQQSLDQGLQFLIQYYNGEERAKGNILERFSAQQFPDLHSELNLSSLELGDSALYFCASSVASWGGRPSTDTQYFGPGTRLTVL.